The rows below give T cell receptor beta chains drawn from one sample of a study of shared clonotypes between healthy human individuals. Data came from immunoSEQ multiplex PCR; TCRdb stores just in-frame clones and leaves some out. The sample holds over a million clones, under 80% seen once. Sequenced material: memory CD4+ T cells sorted from blood. These receptors originate from a man between 18 and 29 years old in good health. Each CDR3 is given with its conserved first and last residue. The D gene is left open where the match is weak. Size is omitted from some rows. Given values are once, few, many or a class for expanded clones.

>.|TRBV28|TRBJ2-1|.
CASSSGPGVYNEQFF
TGTGCCAGCAGTTCAGGTCCAGGGGTTTACAATGAGCAGTTCTTC
>TRBD1|TRBV30|TRBJ2-5|few
CAWIRGGPQETQYF
TGTGCCTGGATTCGAGGGGGCCCCCAAGAGACCCAGTACTTC
>.|TRBV11-1|TRBJ2-3|.
CASSLSGWRVQYF
TGTGCCAGCAGCTTAAGTGGATGGCGGGTGCAGTATTTT
>.|TRBV10-3|TRBJ2-5|.
CAISGILRETQYF
TGTGCCATCAGTGGAATCTTACGGGAGACCCAGTACTTC
>.|TRBV28|TRBJ2-2|.
CASSVRGLNTGELFF
TGTGCCAGCAGTGTCCGGGGACTGAACACCGGGGAGCTGTTTTTT
>.|TRBV5-1|TRBJ2-5|.
CASSLPPAEATQYF
TGCGCCAGCAGCCTCCCCCCTGCGGAAGCGACCCAGTACTTC
>.|TRBV6-6|TRBJ2-7|.
CASSYSQGPYEQYF
TGTGCCAGCAGTTACTCGCAGGGGCCCTACGAGCAGTACTTC
>.|TRBV18|TRBJ2-3|.
CASSPIDRRMSSTDTQYF
TGTGCCAGCTCACCAATAGACAGGAGGATGTCTAGCACAGATACGCAGTATTTT
>.|TRBV18|TRBJ1-1|.
CASSPSGGDGTEAFF
TGTGCCAGCTCACCTAGTGGAGGGGACGGCACTGAAGCTTTCTTT
>TRBD2|TRBV28|TRBJ2-2|.
CASSPGTSGASGELFF
TGTGCCAGCAGTCCCGGGACTAGCGGGGCTAGCGGGGAGCTGTTTTTT
>TRBD1|TRBV7-9|TRBJ1-4|.
CASSRGTGGGRTNEKLFF
TGTGCCAGCAGCCGCGGGACAGGGGGCGGAAGAACTAATGAAAAACTGTTTTTT
>.|TRBV19|TRBJ1-1|.
CASKNRETEAFF
TGTGCCAGTAAAAACAGGGAAACTGAAGCTTTCTTT
>.|TRBV19|TRBJ1-1|.
CASSIGGPGEAFF
TGTGCCAGTAGTATAGGGGGGCCGGGCGAAGCTTTCTTT
>.|TRBV5-4|TRBJ1-6|.
CASSLGGAYNSPLHF
TGTGCCAGCAGCTTGGGGGGCGCCTATAATTCACCCCTCCACTTT
>.|TRBV5-1|TRBJ1-4|.
CASSSNAGMNEKLFF
TGCGCCAGCAGCTCTAACGCGGGCATGAATGAAAAACTGTTTTTT
>TRBD2|TRBV7-2|TRBJ2-3|.
CASRRPGGRDTQYF
TGTGCCAGCAGACGACCGGGAGGGAGGGATACGCAGTATTTT
>.|TRBV7-2|TRBJ1-3|few
CASSLDISGNTIYF
TGTGCCAGCAGCTTAGATATCTCTGGAAACACCATATATTTT
>.|TRBV6-1|TRBJ2-6|.
CASSEAIPANVLTF
TGTGCCAGCAGTGAAGCGATCCCCGCCAACGTCCTGACTTTC
>.|TRBV5-1|TRBJ2-7|.
CASSQPYEQYF
TGCGCCAGCAGCCAACCCTACGAGCAGTACTTC
>.|TRBV10-3|TRBJ1-6|few
CAISAGTSNSPLHF
TGTGCCATCAGTGCCGGGACATCCAATTCACCCCTCCACTTT
>TRBD1|TRBV6-5|TRBJ1-2|.
CASSYSGTANYGYTF
TGTGCCAGCAGTTACTCCGGGACAGCTAACTATGGCTACACCTTC
>TRBD2|TRBV27|TRBJ2-5|.
CASKTRTSGVETQYF
TGTGCCAGCAAGACTAGGACTAGCGGGGTAGAGACCCAGTACTTC
>TRBD1|TRBV5-1|TRBJ1-5|.
CASSPATGLGQPQHF
TGCGCCAGCAGCCCGGCGACAGGGTTGGGTCAGCCCCAGCATTTT
>TRBD1|TRBV18|TRBJ1-4|many
CASSERTGANEKLFF
TGTGCCAGCTCAGAGAGGACAGGAGCTAATGAAAAACTGTTTTTT
>TRBD1|TRBV5-1|TRBJ2-4|.
CASSLVGTGGDVGAKNIQYF
TGCGCCAGCAGCTTGGTTGGGACAGGCGGTGATGTGGGGGCCAAAAACATTCAGTACTTC
>.|TRBV25-1|TRBJ2-5|.
CASSAREPQETQYF
TGTGCCAGCAGTGCCCGGGAGCCTCAAGAGACCCAGTACTTC
>TRBD2|TRBV7-7|TRBJ2-5|.
CASSFGLGAETQYF
TGTGCTAGCAGCTTTGGACTAGGGGCGGAGACCCAGTACTTC
>.|TRBV19|TRBJ1-5|.
CASSIGGINQPQHF
TGTGCCAGTAGTATAGGCGGCATAAATCAGCCCCAGCATTTT
>.|TRBV2|TRBJ2-3|.
CASISTSASTDTQYF
TGTGCCAGCATCAGTACGTCCGCTAGCACAGATACGCAGTATTTT
>TRBD1|TRBV5-4|TRBJ2-3|.
CASSSYRGLTTDTQYF
TGTGCCAGCAGCAGCTACAGGGGGTTAACCACAGATACGCAGTATTTT
>TRBD2|TRBV7-8|TRBJ2-1|.
CASSPRQRTSGINEQFF
TGTGCCAGCAGCCCGCGACAAAGGACTAGCGGTATTAATGAGCAGTTCTTC
>.|TRBV2|TRBJ2-5|few
CASGLGETQYF
TGTGCCAGCGGCTTAGGCGAGACCCAGTACTTC
>.|TRBV7-9|TRBJ2-5|many
CASSPQLTQYF
TGTGCCAGCAGCCCGCAGTTGACCCAGTACTTC
>TRBD1|TRBV2|TRBJ2-5|few
CASRRDRGQETQYF
TGTGCCAGCAGGCGGGACAGGGGGCAAGAGACCCAGTACTTC
>.|TRBV6-1|TRBJ1-1|many
CASTRVNTEAFF
TGTGCCAGCACAAGGGTAAACACTGAAGCTTTCTTT
>.|TRBV5-4|TRBJ2-3|.
CASRSLATDTQYF
TGTGCCAGCAGGTCACTAGCAACAGATACGCAGTATTTT
>TRBD1|TRBV14|TRBJ1-5|.
CASSPTGEGNQPQHF
TGTGCCAGCAGCCCTACAGGGGAGGGGAATCAGCCCCAGCATTTT
>TRBD1|TRBV6-6|TRBJ2-3|.
CASTLQGSRTDTQYF
TGTGCCAGCACCCTACAGGGGTCCCGCACAGATACGCAGTATTTT
>TRBD2|TRBV7-2|TRBJ2-4|few
CASSAGTSGAKNIQYF
TGTGCCAGCAGCGCCGGGACTAGCGGGGCCAAAAACATTCAGTACTTC
>TRBD1|TRBV18|TRBJ2-7|once
CASSPPGQGNEQYF
TGTGCCAGCTCACCACCGGGACAGGGCAACGAGCAGTACTTC
>.|TRBV30|TRBJ1-5|.
CAWSFRGVSNQPQHF
TGTGCCTGGAGTTTCCGGGGAGTTAGCAATCAGCCCCAGCATTTT